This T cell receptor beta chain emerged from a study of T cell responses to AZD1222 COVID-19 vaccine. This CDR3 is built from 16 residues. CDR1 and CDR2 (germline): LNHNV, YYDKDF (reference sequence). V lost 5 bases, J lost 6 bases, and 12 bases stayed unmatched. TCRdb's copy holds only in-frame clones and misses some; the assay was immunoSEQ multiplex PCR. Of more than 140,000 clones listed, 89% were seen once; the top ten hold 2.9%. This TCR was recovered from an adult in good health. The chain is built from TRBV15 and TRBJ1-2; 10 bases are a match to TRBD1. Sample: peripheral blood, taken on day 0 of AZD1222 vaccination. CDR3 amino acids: CATSGRQGALRNGYTF. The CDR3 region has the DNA TGTGCCACCAGCGGAAGACAGGGGGCTTTACGAAATGGCTACACCTTC.